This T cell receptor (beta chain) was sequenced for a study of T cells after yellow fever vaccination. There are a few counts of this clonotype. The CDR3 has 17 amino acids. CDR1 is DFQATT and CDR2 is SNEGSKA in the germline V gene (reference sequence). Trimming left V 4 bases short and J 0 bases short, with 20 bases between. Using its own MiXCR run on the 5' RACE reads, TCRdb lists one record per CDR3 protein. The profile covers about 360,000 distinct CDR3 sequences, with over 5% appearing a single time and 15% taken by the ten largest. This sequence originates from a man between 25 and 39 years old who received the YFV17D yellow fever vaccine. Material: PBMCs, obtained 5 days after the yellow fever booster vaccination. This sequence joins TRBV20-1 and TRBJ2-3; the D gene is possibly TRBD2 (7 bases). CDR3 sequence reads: CSAKLSGTRPSTDTQYF. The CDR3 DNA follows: TGCAGTGCTAAACTAAGCGGGACAAGGCCTAGCACAGATACGCAGTATTTT.